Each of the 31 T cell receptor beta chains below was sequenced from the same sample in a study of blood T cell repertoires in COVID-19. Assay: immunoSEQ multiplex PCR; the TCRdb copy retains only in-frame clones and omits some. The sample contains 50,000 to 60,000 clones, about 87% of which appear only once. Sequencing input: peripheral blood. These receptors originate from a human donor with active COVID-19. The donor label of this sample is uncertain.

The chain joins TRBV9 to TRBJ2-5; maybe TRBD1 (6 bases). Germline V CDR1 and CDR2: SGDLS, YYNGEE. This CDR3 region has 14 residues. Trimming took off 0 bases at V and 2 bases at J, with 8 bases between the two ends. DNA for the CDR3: TGTGCCAGCAGCGTAGGAACAGGGCAAGAGACCCAGTACTTC. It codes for CASSVGTGQETQYF.

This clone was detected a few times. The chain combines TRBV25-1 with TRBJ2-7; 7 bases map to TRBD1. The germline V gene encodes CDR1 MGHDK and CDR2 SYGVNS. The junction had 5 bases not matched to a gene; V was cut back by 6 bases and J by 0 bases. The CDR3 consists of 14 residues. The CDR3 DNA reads TGTGCCAGCAGCGCAGGACAGGTCTCCTACGAGCAGTACTTC. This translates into CASSAGQVSYEQYF.

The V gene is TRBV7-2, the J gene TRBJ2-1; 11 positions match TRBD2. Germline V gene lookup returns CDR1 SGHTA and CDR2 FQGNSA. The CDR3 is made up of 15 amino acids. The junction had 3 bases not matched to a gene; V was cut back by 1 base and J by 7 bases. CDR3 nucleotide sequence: TGTGCCAGCAGCTTAGTAGCGGGAGGGGAGAATGAGCAGTTCTTC. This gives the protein CASSLVAGGENEQFF.

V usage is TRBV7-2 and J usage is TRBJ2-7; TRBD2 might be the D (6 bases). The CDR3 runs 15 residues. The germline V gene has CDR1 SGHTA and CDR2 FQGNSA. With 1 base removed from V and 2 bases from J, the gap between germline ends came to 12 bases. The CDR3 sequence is CASSLVAGPAYEQYF. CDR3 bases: TGTGCCAGCAGCTTAGTCGCGGGACCTGCCTACGAGCAGTACTTC.

The DNA for the CDR3 is TGCGCCAGCAGCCAAGTTCAGGGGACAGGGGACACAGATACGCAGTATTTT. Its protein product is CASSQVQGTGDTDTQYF. The V gene is TRBV4-3, the J gene TRBJ2-3; 10 positions agree with TRBD1. Germline V CDR1 and CDR2: LGHNA, YSLEER. The CDR3 spans 17 residues. J gave up 2 bases and V 1 base, and 6 bases lay outside the gene matches.

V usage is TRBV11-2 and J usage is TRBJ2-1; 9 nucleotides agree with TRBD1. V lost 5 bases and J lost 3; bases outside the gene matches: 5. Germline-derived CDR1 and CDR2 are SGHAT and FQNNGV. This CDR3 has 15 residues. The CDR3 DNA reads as TGTGCCAGCAGCCCCCGGGACAGGGTCTACAATGAGCAGTTCTTC. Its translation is CASSPRDRVYNEQFF.

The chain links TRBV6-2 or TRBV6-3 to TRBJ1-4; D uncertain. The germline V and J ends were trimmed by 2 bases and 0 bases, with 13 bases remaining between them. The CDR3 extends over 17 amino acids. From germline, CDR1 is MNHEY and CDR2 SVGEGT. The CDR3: CASSYEASRPTNEKLFF. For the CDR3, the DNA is TGTGCCAGCAGTTACGAAGCATCTCGTCCAACTAATGAAAAACTGTTTTTT.

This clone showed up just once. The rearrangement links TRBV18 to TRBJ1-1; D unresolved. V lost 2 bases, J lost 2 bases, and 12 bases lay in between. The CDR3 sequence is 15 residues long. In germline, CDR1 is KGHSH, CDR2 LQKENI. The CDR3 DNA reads TGTGCCAGCTCACCAGTCTTATCGGGAAACACTGAAGCTTTCTTT. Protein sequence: CASSPVLSGNTEAFF.

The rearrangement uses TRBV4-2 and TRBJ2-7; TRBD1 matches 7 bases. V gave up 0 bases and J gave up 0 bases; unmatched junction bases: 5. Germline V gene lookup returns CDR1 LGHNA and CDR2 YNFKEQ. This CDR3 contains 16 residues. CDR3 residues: CASSQDQQGSSYEQYF. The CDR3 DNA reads TGTGCCAGCAGCCAAGATCAACAGGGGAGCTCCTACGAGCAGTACTTC.

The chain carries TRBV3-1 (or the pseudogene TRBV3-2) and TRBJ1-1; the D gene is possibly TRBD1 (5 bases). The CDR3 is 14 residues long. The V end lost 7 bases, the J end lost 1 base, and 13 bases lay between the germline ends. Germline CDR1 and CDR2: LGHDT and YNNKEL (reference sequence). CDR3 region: CASTRGGTNTEAFF. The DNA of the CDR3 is TGTGCCAGCACTCGGGGGGGGACGAACACTGAAGCTTTCTTT.

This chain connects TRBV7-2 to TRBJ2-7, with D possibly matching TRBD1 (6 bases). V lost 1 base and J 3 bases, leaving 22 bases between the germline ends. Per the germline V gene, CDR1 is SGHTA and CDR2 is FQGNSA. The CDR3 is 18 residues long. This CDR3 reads CASSLVSGEPHTFYEQYF. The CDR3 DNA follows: TGTGCCAGCAGCTTAGTTTCAGGGGAGCCCCATACGTTCTACGAGCAGTACTTC.

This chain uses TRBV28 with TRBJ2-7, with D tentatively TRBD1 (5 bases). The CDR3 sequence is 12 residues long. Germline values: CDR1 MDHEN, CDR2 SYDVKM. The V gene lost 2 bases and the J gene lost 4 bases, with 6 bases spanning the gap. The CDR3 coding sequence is TGTGCCAGCAGTTTAGCAGGGTACGAGCAGTACTTC. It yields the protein CASSLAGYEQYF.

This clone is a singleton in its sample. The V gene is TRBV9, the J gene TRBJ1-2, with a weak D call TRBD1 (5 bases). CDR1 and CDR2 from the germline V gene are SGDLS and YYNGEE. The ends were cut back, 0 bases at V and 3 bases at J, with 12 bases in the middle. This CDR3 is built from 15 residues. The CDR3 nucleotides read TGTGCCAGCAGCGTAGCTCACCGGGGGGACTATGGCTACACCTTC. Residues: CASSVAHRGDYGYTF.

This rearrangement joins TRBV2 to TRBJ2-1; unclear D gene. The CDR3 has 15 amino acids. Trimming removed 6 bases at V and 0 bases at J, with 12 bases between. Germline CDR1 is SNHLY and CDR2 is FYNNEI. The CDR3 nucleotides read TGTGCCAGCAGCCCAATGCCGCGCTCCTACAATGAGCAGTTCTTC. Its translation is CASSPMPRSYNEQFF.

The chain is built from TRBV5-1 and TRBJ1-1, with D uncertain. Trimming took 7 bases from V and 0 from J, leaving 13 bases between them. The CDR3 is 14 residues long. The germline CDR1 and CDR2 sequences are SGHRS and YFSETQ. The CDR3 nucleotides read TGCGCCAGCGCAGGTTCACAGTTGAACACTGAAGCTTTCTTT. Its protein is CASAGSQLNTEAFF.

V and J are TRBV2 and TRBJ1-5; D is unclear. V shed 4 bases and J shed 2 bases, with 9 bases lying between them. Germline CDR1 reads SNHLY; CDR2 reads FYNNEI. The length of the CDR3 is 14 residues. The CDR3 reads CASSGNSGNQPQHF. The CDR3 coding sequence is TGTGCCAGCAGTGGTAACAGTGGCAATCAGCCCCAGCATTTT.

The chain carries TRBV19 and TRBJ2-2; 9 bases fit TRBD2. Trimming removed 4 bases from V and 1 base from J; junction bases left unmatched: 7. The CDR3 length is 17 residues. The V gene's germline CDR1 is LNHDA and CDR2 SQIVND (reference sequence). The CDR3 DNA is TGTGCCAGTAGTAGTCGACTACTAGCGGGGAACACCGGGGAGCTGTTTTTT. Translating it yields CASSSRLLAGNTGELFF.

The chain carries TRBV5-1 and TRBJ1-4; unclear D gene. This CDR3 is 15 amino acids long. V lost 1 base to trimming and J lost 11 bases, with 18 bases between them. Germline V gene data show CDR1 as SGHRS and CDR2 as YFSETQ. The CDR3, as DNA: TGCGCCAGCAGCTTGATTCCGGGAGGAAGTTTTAAACTGTTTTTT. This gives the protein CASSLIPGGSFKLFF. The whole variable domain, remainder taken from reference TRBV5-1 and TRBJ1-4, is KAGVTQTPRYLIKTRGQQVTLSCSPISGHRSVSWYQQTPGQGLQFLFEYFSETQRNKGNFPGRFSGRQFSNSRSEMNVSTLELGDSALYLCASSLIPGGSFKLFFGSGTQLSVL.

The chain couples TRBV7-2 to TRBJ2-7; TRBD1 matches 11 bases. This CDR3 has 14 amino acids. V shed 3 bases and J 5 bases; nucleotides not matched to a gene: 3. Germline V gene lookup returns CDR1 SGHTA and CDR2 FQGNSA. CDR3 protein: CASSFQGQGDEQYF. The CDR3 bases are TGTGCCAGCAGCTTCCAGGGACAGGGGGACGAGCAGTACTTC.

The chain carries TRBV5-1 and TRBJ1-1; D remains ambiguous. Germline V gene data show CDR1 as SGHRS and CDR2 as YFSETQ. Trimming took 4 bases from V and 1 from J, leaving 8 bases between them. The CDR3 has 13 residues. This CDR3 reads CASSVQENTEAFF. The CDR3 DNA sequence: TGCGCCAGCAGCGTTCAGGAGAACACTGAAGCTTTCTTT.

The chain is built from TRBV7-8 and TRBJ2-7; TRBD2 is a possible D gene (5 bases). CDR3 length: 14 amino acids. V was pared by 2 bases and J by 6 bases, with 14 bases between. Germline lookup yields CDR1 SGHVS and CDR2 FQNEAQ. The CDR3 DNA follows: TGTGCCAGCAGCTTACGGGGAACCCCTATCGAGCAGTACTTC. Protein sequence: CASSLRGTPIEQYF. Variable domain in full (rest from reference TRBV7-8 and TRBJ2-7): GAGVSQSPRYKVAKRGQDVALRCDPISGHVSLFWYQQALGQGPEFLTYFQNEAQLDKSGLPSDRFFAERPEGSVSTLKIQRTQQEDSAVYLCASSLRGTPIEQYFGPGTRLTVT.

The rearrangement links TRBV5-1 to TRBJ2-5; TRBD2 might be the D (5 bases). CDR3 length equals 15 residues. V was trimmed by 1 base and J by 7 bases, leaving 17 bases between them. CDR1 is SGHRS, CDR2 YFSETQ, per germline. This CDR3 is CASSLLLGDRGTQYF. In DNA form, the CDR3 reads TGCGCCAGCAGCTTGCTACTCGGTGACCGGGGGACCCAGTACTTC.

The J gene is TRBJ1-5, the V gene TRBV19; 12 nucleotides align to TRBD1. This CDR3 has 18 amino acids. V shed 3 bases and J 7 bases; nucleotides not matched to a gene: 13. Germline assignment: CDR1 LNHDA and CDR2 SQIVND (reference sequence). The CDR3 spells CASSIQPSGQGARQPQHF. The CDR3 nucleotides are TGTGCCAGTAGTATTCAACCCTCGGGACAGGGGGCACGACAGCCCCAGCATTTT.

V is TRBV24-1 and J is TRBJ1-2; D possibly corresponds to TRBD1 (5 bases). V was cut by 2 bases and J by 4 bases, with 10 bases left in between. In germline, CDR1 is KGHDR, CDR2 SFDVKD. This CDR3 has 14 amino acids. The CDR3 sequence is CATSDSGRAYGYTF. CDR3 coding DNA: TGTGCCACCAGTGATTCGGGCAGGGCCTATGGCTACACCTTC.

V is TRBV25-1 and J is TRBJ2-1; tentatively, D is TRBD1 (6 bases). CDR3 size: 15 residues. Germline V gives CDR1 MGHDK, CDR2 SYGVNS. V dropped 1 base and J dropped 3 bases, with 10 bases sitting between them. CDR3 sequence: CASSESGGGYNEQFF. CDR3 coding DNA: TGTGCCAGCAGTGAATCTGGGGGCGGCTACAATGAGCAGTTCTTC.

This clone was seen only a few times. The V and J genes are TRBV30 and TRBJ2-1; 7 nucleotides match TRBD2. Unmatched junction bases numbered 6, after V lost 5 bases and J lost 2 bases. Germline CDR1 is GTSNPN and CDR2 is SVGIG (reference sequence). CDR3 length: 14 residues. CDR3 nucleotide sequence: TGTGCCTGGGGCCCGGGACTACCCTACAATGAGCAGTTCTTC. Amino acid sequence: CAWGPGLPYNEQFF.

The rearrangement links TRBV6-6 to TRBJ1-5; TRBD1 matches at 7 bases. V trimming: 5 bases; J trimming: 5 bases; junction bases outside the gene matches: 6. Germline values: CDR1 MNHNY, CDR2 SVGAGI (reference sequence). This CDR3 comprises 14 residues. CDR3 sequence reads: CASSNDRDDQPQHF. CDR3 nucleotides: TGTGCCAGCAGTAACGACAGGGATGATCAGCCCCAGCATTTT.

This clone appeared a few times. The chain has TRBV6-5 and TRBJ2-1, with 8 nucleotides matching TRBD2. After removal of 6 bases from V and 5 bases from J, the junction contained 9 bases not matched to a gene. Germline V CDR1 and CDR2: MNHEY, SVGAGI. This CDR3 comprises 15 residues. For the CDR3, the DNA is TGTGCCAGCAGGCCAAGCGGGAGTAGCCACAATGAGCAGTTCTTC. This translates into CASRPSGSSHNEQFF.

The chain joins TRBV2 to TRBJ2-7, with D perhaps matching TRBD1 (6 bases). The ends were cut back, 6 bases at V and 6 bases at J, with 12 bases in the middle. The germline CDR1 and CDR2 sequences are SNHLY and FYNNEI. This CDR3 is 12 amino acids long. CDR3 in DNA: TGTGCCAGCAGCGTTTACAGGGCCGAGCAGTACTTC. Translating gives CASSVYRAEQYF.

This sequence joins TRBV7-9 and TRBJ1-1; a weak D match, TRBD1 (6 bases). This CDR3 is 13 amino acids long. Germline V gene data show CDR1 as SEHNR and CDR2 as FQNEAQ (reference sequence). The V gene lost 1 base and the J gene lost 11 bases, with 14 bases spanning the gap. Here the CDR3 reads CASSLGGQGNAFF. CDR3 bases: TGTGCCAGCAGCTTAGGGGGGCAGGGGAACGCTTTCTTT. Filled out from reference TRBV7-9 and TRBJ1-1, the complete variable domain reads DTGVSQNPRHKITKRGQNVTFRCDPISEHNRLYWYRQTLGQGPEFLTYFQNEAQLEKSRLLSDRFSAERPKGSFSTLEIQRTEQGDSAMYLCASSLGGQGNAFFGQGTRLTVV.

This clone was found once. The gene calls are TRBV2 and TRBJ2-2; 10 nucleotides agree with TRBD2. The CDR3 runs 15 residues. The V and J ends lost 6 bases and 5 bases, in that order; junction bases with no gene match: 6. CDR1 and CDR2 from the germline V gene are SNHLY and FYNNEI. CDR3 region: CASSPGLAATGELFF. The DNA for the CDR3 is TGTGCCAGCAGCCCAGGACTAGCGGCAACCGGGGAGCTGTTTTTT.